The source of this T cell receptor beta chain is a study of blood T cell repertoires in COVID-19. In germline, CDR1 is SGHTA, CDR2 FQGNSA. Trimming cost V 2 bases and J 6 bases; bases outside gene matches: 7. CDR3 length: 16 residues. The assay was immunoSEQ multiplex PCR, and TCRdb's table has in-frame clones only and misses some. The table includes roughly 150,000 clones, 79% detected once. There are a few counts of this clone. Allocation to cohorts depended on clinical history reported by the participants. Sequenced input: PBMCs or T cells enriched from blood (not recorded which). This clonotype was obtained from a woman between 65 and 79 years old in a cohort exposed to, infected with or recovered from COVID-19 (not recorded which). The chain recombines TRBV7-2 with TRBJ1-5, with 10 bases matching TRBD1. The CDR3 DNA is TGTGCCAGCAGCTTACGAGGGGACAGGGGTATTCAGCCCCAGCATTTT. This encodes CASSLRGDRGIQPQHF.